These 15 T cell receptor beta chains were sequenced from one sample in a study of cytomegalovirus exposure and HLA in healthy donors (dated by TCRdb to the late 2010s). Libraries were made using the immunoSEQ multiplex PCR assay. For the multiplex PCR, a mixture combining 60 forward primers for TCR Vbeta segments and 13 reverse primers for TCR Jbeta segments was used. TCRdb stores this immuneACCESS table with in-frame sequences only. Part of the clones is absent; in the studies checked, under half of the shortfall reflects unresolved V genes, and no reason is known for the rest. This sample has fewer than 120,000 clones in its table, and approximately 80% of those were observed once. The top ten clonotypes cover 6.2% of the sample. Sequences were obtained from PBMCs. The source of these receptors is a young man in good health and CMV-seropositive.

The gene calls are TRBV9 and TRBJ2-7; 10 nucleotides agree with TRBD2. The CDR3 contains 15 residues. Germline assignment: CDR1 SGDLS and CDR2 YYNGEE. V shed 1 base, J shed 5 bases, and the junction held 6 bases outside the gene matches. CDR3 sequence reads: CASSVNPSGGHEQYF. The CDR3 coding sequence is TGTGCCAGCAGCGTAAACCCTAGCGGGGGCCACGAGCAGTACTTC.

The J gene is TRBJ1-1, the V gene TRBV4-3; D might be TRBD1 (6 bases). Germline V gene data show CDR1 as LGHNA and CDR2 as YSLEER. CDR3 length equals 14 residues. With 5 bases removed from V and 7 bases from J, the gap between germline ends came to 17 bases. The CDR3 DNA follows: TGCGCCAGCAGCACGGGCCGGGGGGCAGGTGAAGCTTTCTTT. Residues: CASSTGRGAGEAFF.

The chain employs TRBV7-8 and TRBJ2-5, with D perhaps matching TRBD2 (6 bases). The ends were cut back, 1 base at V and 4 bases at J, with 10 bases in the middle. The CDR3 is 14 residues long. From germline, CDR1 is SGHVS and CDR2 FQNEAQ. DNA for the CDR3: TGTGCCAGCAGCTTAGTGGGGGGAGGAGAGACCCAGTACTTC. Encoded protein: CASSLVGGGETQYF.

The CDR3 DNA is TGTGCCAGCAGTTACTCCGGGACTAGCGGGGGAACGCAGTATTTT. This codes for CASSYSGTSGGTQYF. The rearrangement uses TRBV6-5 and TRBJ2-3, with TRBD2 matching 14 bases. Germline V gene sequence: CDR1 MNHEY, CDR2 SVGAGI. The CDR3 has 15 residues. J gave up 9 bases and V 0 bases, and 2 bases lay outside the gene matches.

V gene TRBV15 combines with J gene TRBJ1-5; 7 nucleotides line up with TRBD1. This CDR3 comprises 17 residues. The germline V gene encodes CDR1 LNHNV and CDR2 YYDKDF (reference sequence). Unmatched junction bases numbered 12, after V lost 0 bases and J lost 7 bases. The CDR3 coding sequence is TGTGCCACCAGCAGAGATTGGGCCAGGGGGAACTTACAGCCCCAGCATTTT. Translation gives CATSRDWARGNLQPQHF.

The genes are TRBV7-2 and TRBJ2-4, with 11 bases lining up with TRBD2. The germline gives CDR1 SGHTA, CDR2 FQGNSA. The CDR3 extends over 19 amino acids. The V segment lost 2 bases and the J segment 0 bases; nucleotides outside the gene matches: 9. The CDR3, as DNA: TGTGCCAGCAGCTTATCTACTAGCGGGGGACTTTTAGCCAAAAACATTCAGTACTTC. It encodes CASSLSTSGGLLAKNIQYF.

The genes are TRBV4-1 and TRBJ2-4; 9 positions match TRBD2. Germline CDR1 and CDR2: MGHRA and YSYEKL. CDR3 length equals 13 residues. After removal of 0 bases from V and 15 bases from J, the junction contained 6 bases not matched to a gene. CDR3 protein: CASSQEGSGGWYF. DNA for the CDR3: TGCGCCAGCAGCCAAGAGGGTAGCGGGGGCTGGTACTTC.

The V call is TRBV9, the J call TRBJ2-2; D remains ambiguous. The length of the CDR3 is 15 residues. The germline V gene has CDR1 SGDLS and CDR2 YYNGEE. V lost 0 bases, J lost 1 base, and 7 bases lay in between. As DNA, the CDR3 is TGTGCCAGCAGCGTAGGTGTCAGGAACACCGGGGAGCTGTTTTTT. This codes for CASSVGVRNTGELFF.

The chain recombines TRBV5-1 with TRBJ2-3; weak D call: TRBD2 (5 bases). Trimming stripped 7 bases from V and 3 bases from J, with 15 bases between. The germline gives CDR1 SGHRS, CDR2 YFSETQ. The CDR3 runs 14 residues. As DNA, the CDR3 is TGCGCCAGCTACCGCCTCCCGGGGACAGATACGCAGTATTTT. Amino acid sequence: CASYRLPGTDTQYF.

The chain combines TRBV6-1 with TRBJ1-3, with a weak D call TRBD1 (5 bases). This CDR3 is built from 13 residues. In germline, CDR1 is MNHNS, CDR2 SASEGT. Trimming removed 5 bases at V and 4 bases at J, with 9 bases between. CDR3 DNA: TGTGCCAGCAGTAGGGGTTCGGGAAACACCATATATTTT. Encoded protein: CASSRGSGNTIYF.

V gene TRBV7-6 combines with J gene TRBJ2-2; D might be TRBD2 (6 bases). The CDR3 is 16 amino acids. The ends were cut back, 0 bases at V and 7 bases at J, with 15 bases in the middle. Germline V lookup: CDR1 SGHVS, CDR2 FNYEAQ. Here the CDR3 DNA reads TGTGCCAGCAGCTTAGCCCCGGGACTGGAAAACGGGGAGCTGTTTTTT. Translated: CASSLAPGLENGELFF.

This chain connects TRBV18 to TRBJ2-5; D may be TRBD1 (5 bases). V was shortened by 0 bases and J by 0 bases, with 8 bases between the two germline ends. The CDR3 is made up of 15 amino acids. Germline loops: CDR1 KGHSH, CDR2 LQKENI. The DNA for the CDR3 is TGTGCCAGCTCACCACCGACAGTCTACCAAGAGACCCAGTACTTC. Amino acids: CASSPPTVYQETQYF.

The rearrangement links TRBV5-4 to TRBJ2-2, with 9 positions matching TRBD1. The CDR3 is made up of 15 amino acids. CDR1 is SGHNT, CDR2 YYREEE, per germline (reference sequence). With 2 bases clipped from V and 6 bases from J, the junction kept 5 bases outside the gene matches. CDR3 in DNA: TGTGCCAGCAGCTTTCCGGGACAGGGTCCCGGGGAGCTGTTTTTT. This translates into CASSFPGQGPGELFF. The full variable domain, its missing parts supplied by reference TRBV5-4 and TRBJ2-2, is ETGVTQSPTHLIKTRGQQVTLRCSSQSGHNTVSWYQQALGQGPQFIFQYYREEENGRGNFPPRFSGLQFPNYSSELNVNALELDDSALYLCASSFPGQGPGELFFGEGSRLTVL.

This chain joins TRBV28 and TRBJ2-2; 12 bases align to TRBD2. Germline V gene sequence: CDR1 MDHEN, CDR2 SYDVKM. The length of the CDR3 is 21 residues. V trimming: 2 bases; J trimming: 7 bases; junction bases outside the gene matches: 20. The CDR3 DNA is TGTGCCAGCAGTTTAACCCCGGGGCTAGCGGGGGGGCGTGGTAAACGCGGGGAGCTGTTTTTT. Translated, it gives CASSLTPGLAGGRGKRGELFF.

CDR3 sequence (DNA): TGTGCCAGTAGTAAAACGGGGGGATTTAATAATGAGCAGTTCTTC. As protein: CASSKTGGFNNEQFF. The chain couples TRBV19 to TRBJ2-1, with 7 bases lining up with TRBD2. V lost 4 bases, J lost 7 bases, and 10 bases stayed unmatched. The CDR3 has 15 amino acids. CDR1 and CDR2 from the germline V gene are LNHDA and SQIVND (reference sequence).